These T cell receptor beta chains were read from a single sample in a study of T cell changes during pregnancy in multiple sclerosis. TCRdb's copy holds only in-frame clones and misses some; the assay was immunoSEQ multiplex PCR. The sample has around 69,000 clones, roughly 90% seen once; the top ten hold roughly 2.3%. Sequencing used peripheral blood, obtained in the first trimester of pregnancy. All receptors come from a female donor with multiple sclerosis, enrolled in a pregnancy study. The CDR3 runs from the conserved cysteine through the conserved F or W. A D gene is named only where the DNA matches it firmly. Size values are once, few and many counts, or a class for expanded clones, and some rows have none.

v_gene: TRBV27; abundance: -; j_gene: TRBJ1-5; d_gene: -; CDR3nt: TGTGCCAGCAGTTTACAGGGTGTGGGCAATCAGCCCCAGCATTTT; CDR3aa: CASSLQGVGNQPQHF
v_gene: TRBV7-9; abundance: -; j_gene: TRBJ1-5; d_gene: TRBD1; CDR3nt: TGTGCCAGCAGCTTAGGGGGGACAGTCTATAGCAATCAGCCCCAGCATTTT; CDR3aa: CASSLGGTVYSNQPQHF
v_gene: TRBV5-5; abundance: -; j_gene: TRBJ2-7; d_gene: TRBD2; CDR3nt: TGTGCCAGCAGCCCCACTAGCGGATCCTACGAGCAGTACTTC; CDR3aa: CASSPTSGSYEQYF
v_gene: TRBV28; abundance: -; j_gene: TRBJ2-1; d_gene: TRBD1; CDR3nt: TGTGCCAGCAGCTCACCGGGACAGGGGGAGGATGAGCAGTTCTTC; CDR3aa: CASSSPGQGEDEQFF
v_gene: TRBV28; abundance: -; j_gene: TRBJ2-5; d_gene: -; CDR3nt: TGTGCCAGCAGTTTATATTTGATGAGGAAAGAGACCCAGTACTTC; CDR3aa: CASSLYLMRKETQYF
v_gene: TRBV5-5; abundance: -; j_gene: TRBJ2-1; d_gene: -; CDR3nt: TGTGCCAGCAGCCCGCAACAGCTGGATGAGCAGTTCTTC; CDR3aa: CASSPQQLDEQFF
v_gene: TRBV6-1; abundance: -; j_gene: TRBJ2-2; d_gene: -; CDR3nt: TGTGCCAGCAGCCTTACTTCGCGAAACACCGGGGAGCTGTTTTTT; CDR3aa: CASSLTSRNTGELFF
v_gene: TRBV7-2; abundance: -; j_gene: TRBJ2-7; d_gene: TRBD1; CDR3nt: TGTGCCAGCAGCTTAGGTGCCAGGGGGATTTACGAGCAGTACTTC; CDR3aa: CASSLGARGIYEQYF
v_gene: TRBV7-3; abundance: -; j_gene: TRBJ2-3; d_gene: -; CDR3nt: TGTGCCAGCAGCTTAAGACAGGCCGGCACAGATACGCAGTATTTT; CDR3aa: CASSLRQAGTDTQYF
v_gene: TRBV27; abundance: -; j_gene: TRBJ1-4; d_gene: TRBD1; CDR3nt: TGTGCCAGCAGTTCTAGACAGGGGGGAGCGGGGAAACTGTTTTTT; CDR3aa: CASSSRQGGAGKLFF
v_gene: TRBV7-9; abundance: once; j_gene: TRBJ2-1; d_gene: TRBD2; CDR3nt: TGTGCCAGCAGCCAAAGGGAACTAGCGGGGAGCTCCTACAATGAGCAGTTCTTC; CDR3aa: CASSQRELAGSSYNEQFF
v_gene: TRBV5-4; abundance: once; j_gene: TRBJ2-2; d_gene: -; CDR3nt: TGTGCCAGCACCTTCCGGGGTGGCACCGGGGAGCTGTTTTTT; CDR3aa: CASTFRGGTGELFF
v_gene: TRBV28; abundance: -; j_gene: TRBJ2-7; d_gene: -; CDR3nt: TGTGCCAGCAGTTTAGTTTCGGGTTCCTACGAGCAGTACTTC; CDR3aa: CASSLVSGSYEQYF
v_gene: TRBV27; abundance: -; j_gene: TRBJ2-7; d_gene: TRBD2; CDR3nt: TGTGCCAGCAGGGGACTAGCGGGAGTCGGCGAGCAGTACTTC; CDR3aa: CASRGLAGVGEQYF
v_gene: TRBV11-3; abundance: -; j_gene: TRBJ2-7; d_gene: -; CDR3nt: TGTGCCAGCAGCTTAGGTGGGACTGCTAGCTCCTACGAGCAGTACTTC; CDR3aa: CASSLGGTASSYEQYF
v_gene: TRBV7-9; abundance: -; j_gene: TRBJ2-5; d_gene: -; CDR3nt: TGTGCCAGCAGTCTCGGGGCTAGCGACCAAGAGACCCAGTACTTC; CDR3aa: CASSLGASDQETQYF
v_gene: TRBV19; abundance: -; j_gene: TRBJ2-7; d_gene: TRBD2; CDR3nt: TGTGCCAGTAGCCCGGGACTAGCTTCCTACGAGCAGTACTTC; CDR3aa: CASSPGLASYEQYF
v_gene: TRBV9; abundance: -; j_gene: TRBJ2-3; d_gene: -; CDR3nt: TGTGCCAGCACCCGCTTCGGGACAGATACGCAGTATTTT; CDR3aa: CASTRFGTDTQYF
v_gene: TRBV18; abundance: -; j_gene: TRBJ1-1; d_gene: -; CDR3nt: TGTGCCAGCTCACCGACGTCGGGACTAGAAGCTTTCTTT; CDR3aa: CASSPTSGLEAFF
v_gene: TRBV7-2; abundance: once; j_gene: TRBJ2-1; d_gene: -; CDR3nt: TGTGCCAGCACCGCTTCAAGCGCTGGTGAGCAGTTCTTC; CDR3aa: CASTASSAGEQFF
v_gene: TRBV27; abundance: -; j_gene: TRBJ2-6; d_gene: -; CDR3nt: TGTGCCAGCACCCACATTCTAAGGGGCTCTGGGGCCAACGTCCTGACTTTC; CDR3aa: CASTHILRGSGANVLTF
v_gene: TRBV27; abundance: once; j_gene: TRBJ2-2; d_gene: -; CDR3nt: TGTGCCAGCAGTTTTGGGCCAAACACCGGGGAGCTGTTTTTT; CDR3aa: CASSFGPNTGELFF
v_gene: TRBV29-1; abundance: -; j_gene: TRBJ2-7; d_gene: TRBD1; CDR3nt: TGCAGCGTCCGGGACAGTACCTACGAGCAGTACTTC; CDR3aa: CSVRDSTYEQYF
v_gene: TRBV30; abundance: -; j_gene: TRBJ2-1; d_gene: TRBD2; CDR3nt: TGTGCCTGGGATCTGGGATCTAGCGGGAGCGAAAATGAGCAGTTCTTC; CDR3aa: CAWDLGSSGSENEQFF
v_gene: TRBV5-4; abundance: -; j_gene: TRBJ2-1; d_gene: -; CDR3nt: TGTGCCAGCAGCTTATATCAGGGGAATGAGCAGTTCTTC; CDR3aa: CASSLYQGNEQFF
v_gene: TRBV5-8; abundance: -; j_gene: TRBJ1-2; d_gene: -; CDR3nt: TGTGCCAGCAGCTACACGGGGAATGGCTACACCTTC; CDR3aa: CASSYTGNGYTF
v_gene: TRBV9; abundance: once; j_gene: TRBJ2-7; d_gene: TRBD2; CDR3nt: TGTGCCAGCAGCGCCTCCGGACTAGCGGTGGCCTACGAGCAGTACTTC; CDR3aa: CASSASGLAVAYEQYF
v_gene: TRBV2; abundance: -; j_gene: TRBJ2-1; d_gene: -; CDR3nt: TGTGCCAGCAGTGAGTCGAGCGGGCTTCGCTCCTACAATGAGCAGTTCTTC; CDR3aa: CASSESSGLRSYNEQFF
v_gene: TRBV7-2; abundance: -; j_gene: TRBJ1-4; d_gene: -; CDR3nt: TGTGCCAGCAGCCCCGCCGGGACATGGGGAAAACTGTTTTTT; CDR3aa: CASSPAGTWGKLFF
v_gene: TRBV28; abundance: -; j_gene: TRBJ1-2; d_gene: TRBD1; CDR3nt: TGTGCCAGCAGTGGGGGACAGGGGTATGGCTACACCTTC; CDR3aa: CASSGGQGYGYTF
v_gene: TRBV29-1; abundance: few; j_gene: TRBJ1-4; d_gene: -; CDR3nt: TGCAGCGTTGAAGATGACAGTCAGGGTGAAAAACTGTTTTTT; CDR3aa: CSVEDDSQGEKLFF
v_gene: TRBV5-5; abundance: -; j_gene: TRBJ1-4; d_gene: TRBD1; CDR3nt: TGTGCCAGCAGCTTGGACAGGGGCCTTAATGAAAAACTGTTTTTT; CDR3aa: CASSLDRGLNEKLFF
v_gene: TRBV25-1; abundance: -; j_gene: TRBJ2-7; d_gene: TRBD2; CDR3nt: TGTGCCAGCAGTGAGCTAGCGGGAGAAAACTACGAGCAGTACTTC; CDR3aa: CASSELAGENYEQYF
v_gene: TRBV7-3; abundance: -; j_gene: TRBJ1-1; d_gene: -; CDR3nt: TGTGCCAGCAGCCCAAACCCCGGGGGGCGATACACTGAAGCTTTCTTT; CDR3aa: CASSPNPGGRYTEAFF
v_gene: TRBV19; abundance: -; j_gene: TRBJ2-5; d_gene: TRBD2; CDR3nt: TGTGCCAGTAGTCACCGGACTAGCGGGAGCTGGGAGACCCAGTACTTC; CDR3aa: CASSHRTSGSWETQYF
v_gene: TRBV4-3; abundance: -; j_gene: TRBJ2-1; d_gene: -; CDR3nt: TGCGCCAGCAGCCAAGATTGGCTAGCGTTGAATGAGCAGTTCTTC; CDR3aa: CASSQDWLALNEQFF
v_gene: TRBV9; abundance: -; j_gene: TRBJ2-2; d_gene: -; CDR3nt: TGTGCCAGCAGGGAGGGGGGGCTGAACACCGGGGAGCTGTTTTTT; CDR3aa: CASREGGLNTGELFF
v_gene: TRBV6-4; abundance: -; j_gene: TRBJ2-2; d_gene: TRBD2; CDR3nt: TGTGCCAGCAGTGACTCAGGACTAGCGGGAACGAACACCGGGGAGCTGTTTTTT; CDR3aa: CASSDSGLAGTNTGELFF
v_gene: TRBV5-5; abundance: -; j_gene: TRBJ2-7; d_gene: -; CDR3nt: TGTGCCAGCAGCTTTCTGGGGCGATCCTACGAGCAGTACTTC; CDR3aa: CASSFLGRSYEQYF
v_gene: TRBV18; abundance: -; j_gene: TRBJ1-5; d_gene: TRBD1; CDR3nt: TGTGCCAGCTCACTCCGGACAGGCTCCAATCAGCCCCAGCATTTT; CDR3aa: CASSLRTGSNQPQHF
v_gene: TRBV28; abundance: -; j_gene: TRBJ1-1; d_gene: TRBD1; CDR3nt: TGTGCCAGCAGCAGCCCCGGACAGGGAGGGACTGAAGCTTTCTTT; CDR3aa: CASSSPGQGGTEAFF
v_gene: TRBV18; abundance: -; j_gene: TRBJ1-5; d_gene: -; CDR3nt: TGTGCCAGCTCTCTAGAGCAGGGTCAGCAGCCCCAGCATTTT; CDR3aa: CASSLEQGQQPQHF
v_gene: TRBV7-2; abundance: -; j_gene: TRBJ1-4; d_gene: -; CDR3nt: TGTGCCAGCAGCTTAGGCCCAGGGAATGAAAAACTGTTTTTT; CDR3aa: CASSLGPGNEKLFF
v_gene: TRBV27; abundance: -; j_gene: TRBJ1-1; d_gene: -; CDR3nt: TGTGCCAGCAGTCCTCCGACAGGTATGAACACTGAAGCTTTCTTT; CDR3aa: CASSPPTGMNTEAFF
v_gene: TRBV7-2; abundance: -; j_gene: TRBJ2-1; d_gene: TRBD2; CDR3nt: TGTGCCAGCAGCTTAGCGCGGGGCAGGGTTGGACTAGCGGGTGAGAATGAGCAGTTCTTC; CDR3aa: CASSLARGRVGLAGENEQFF
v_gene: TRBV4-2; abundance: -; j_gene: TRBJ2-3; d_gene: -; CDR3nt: TGTGCCAGCAGCCAATTTGAGGATTATACGCAGTATTTT; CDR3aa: CASSQFEDYTQYF
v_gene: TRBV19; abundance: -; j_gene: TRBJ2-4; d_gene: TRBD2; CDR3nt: TGTGCCAGTAGTATAGAGTCAGCGGGGGGAGCCAAAAACATTCAGTACTTC; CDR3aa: CASSIESAGGAKNIQYF
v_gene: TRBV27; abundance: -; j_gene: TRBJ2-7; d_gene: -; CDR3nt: TGTGCCAGCCGCTCTGAGAGCTCCTACGAGCAGTACTTC; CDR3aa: CASRSESSYEQYF
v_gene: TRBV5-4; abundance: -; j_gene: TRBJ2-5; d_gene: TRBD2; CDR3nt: TGTGCCAGCAGCTGGCGGACTAGCGGCCAAGAGACCCAGTACTTC; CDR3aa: CASSWRTSGQETQYF
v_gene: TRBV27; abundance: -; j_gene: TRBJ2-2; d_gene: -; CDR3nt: TGTGCCAGCAGTGTACTATGGAACACCGGGGAGCTGTTTTTT; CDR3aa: CASSVLWNTGELFF
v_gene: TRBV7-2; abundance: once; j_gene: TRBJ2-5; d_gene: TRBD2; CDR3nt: TGTGCCAGCAGCCAGGTCGGGGGGGGTGGGCAAGAGACCCAGTACTTC; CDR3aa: CASSQVGGGGQETQYF
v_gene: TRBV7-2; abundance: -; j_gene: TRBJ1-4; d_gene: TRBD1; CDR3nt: TGTGCCAGCAGCTTAGCTTCTACAGGGGGCGAGGGTGAAAAACTGTTTTTT; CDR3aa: CASSLASTGGEGEKLFF
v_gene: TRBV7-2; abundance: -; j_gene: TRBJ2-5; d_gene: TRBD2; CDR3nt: TGTGCCAGCCGACTAGCGGGGGGACCGGAGACCCAGTACTTC; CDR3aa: CASRLAGGPETQYF
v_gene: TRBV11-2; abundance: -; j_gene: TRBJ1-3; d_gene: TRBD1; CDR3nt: TGTGCCAGCAGCCCCCCGGGGACAGTAGCAAGGAACACCATATATTTT; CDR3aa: CASSPPGTVARNTIYF
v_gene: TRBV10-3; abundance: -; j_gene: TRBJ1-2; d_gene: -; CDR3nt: TGTGCCATCAGTGAAACTACACGGGGTGGCGGCTACACCTTC; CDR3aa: CAISETTRGGGYTF
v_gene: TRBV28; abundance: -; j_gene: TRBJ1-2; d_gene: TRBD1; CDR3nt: TGTGCCAGCACACCGACAGGGTTTAACTATGGCTACACCTTC; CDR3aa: CASTPTGFNYGYTF
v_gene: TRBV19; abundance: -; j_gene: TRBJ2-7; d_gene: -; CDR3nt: TGTGCCAGTAGTACCGATCTCTCAGGGTCCTACGAGCAGTACTTC; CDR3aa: CASSTDLSGSYEQYF
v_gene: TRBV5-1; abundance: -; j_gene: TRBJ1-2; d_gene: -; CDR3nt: TGCGCCAGCAGCTTGAGGGACTACCGGGACGGGCCTACCACCTTC; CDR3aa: CASSLRDYRDGPTTF
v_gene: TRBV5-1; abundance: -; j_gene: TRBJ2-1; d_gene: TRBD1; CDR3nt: TGCGCCAGCAGCCAACCCTCCGGGACAGGACGGGACAATGAGCAGTTCTTC; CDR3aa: CASSQPSGTGRDNEQFF